This T cell receptor (beta chain) was identified in a study of spatial heterogeneity in lung cancer. Study outcomes and limitations: TCRs found ubiquitously expanded in tumor appeared in blood more at resection than at follow-up.

The ends were cut back, 0 bases at V and 2 bases at J, with 6 bases in the middle. CDR1 DFQATT and CDR2 SNEGSKA come from the germline V gene (reference sequence). The CDR3 length is 13 residues. Every individual TCR cDNA molecule carried its own unique molecular identifier, which allowed correction of PCR and sequencing errors. TCRdb fed the 5' RACE reads into MiXCR, producing one record per CDR3 protein. The table lists under 10,000 distinct CDR3 sequences, roughly 3.5% of them singletons. This clonotype was observed many times. Its antigen is as yet unknown. The size of this beta chain means little, since it is a stray read in a library made for alpha chains. Time point given: blood taken at disease recurrence. The study sequenced unsorted whole RNA from tumor, nontumor lung or frozen PBMC.

This specimen was PBMCs, taken at recurrence. This sequence joins TRBV20-1 and TRBJ2-3; unclear D gene. This clonotype was obtained from a female donor with early-stage non-small cell lung cancer. The CDR3 loop is CSARDTITDTQYF. In DNA, the CDR3 is TGCAGTGCTAGAGACACTATCACAGATACGCAGTATTTT.